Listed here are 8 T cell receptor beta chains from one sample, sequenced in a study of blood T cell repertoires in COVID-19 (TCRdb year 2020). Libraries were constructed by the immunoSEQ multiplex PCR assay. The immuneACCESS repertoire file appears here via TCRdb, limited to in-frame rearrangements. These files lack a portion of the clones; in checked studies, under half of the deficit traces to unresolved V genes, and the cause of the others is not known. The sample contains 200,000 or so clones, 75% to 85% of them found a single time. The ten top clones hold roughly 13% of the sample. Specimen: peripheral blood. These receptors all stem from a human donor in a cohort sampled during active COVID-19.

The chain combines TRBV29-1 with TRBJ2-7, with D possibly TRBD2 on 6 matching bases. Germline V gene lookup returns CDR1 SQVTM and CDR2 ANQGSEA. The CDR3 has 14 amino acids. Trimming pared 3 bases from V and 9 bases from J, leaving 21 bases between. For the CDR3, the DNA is TGCAGCGTTGACGAAGGCACTAGCTCCTCTCTGCAGTACTTC. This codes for CSVDEGTSSSLQYF.

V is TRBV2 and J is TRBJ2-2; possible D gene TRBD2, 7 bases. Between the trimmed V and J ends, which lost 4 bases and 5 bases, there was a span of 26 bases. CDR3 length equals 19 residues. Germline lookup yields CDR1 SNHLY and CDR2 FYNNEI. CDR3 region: CASSVSNVGGKGGTGELFF. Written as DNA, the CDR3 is TGTGCCAGCAGTGTTTCTAATGTGGGAGGCAAGGGGGGGACCGGGGAGCTGTTTTTT.

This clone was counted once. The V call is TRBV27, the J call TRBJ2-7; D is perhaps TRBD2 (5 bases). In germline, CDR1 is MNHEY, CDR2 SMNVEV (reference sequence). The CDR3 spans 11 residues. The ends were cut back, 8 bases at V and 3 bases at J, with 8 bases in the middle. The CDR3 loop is CASGRSYEQYF. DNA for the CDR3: TGTGCCAGCGGGAGAAGCTACGAGCAGTACTTC.

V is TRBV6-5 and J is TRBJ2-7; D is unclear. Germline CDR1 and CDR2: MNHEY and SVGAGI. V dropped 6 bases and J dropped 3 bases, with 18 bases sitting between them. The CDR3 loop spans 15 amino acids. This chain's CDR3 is CASSPATVASYEQYF. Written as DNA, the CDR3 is TGTGCCAGCAGCCCCGCAACCGTGGCAAGCTACGAGCAGTACTTC.

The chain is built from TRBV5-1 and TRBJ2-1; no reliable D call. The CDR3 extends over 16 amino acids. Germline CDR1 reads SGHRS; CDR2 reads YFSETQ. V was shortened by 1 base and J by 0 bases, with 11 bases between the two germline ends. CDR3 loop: CASSLQARSSYNEQFF. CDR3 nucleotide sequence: TGCGCCAGCAGCTTGCAGGCGCGCAGCTCCTACAATGAGCAGTTCTTC.

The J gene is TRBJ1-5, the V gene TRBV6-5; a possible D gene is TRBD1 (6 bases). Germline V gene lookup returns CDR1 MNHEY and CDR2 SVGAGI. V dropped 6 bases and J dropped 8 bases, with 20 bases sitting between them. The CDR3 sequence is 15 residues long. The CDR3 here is CASRRTTGSWEPQHF. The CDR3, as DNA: TGTGCCAGCAGGAGAACAACAGGGTCGTGGGAGCCCCAGCATTTT.

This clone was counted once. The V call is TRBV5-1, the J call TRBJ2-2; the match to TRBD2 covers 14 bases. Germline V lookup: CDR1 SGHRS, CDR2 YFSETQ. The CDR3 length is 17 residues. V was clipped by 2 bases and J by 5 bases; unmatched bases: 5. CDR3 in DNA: TGCGCCAGCAGCTTCACCGGGACTAGCGGGAGTACCGGGGAGCTGTTTTTT. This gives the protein CASSFTGTSGSTGELFF.

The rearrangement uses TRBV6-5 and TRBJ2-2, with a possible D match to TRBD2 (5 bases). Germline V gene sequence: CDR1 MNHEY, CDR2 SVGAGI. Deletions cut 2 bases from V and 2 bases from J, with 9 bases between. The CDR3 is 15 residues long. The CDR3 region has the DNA TGTGCCAGCAGTTACCTTACTAGAAACACCGGGGAGCTGTTTTTT. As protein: CASSYLTRNTGELFF.